These 26 T cell receptor beta chains came from one sample sequenced in a study of blood T cell repertoires in COVID-19. Method: immunoSEQ multiplex PCR; TCRdb's copy keeps in-frame clones and lacks some. The repertoire holds approximately 80,000 clones, with around 85% as singletons. The sample comprised peripheral blood. These TCRs come from an elderly woman with COVID-19, enrolled during active disease.

For the CDR3, the DNA is TGTGCCAGCTCGCCGGCGGTAGGGGACACTGAAGCTTTCTTT. This sequence encodes CASSPAVGDTEAFF. This chain links TRBV18 with TRBJ1-1, with D perhaps matching TRBD1 (5 bases). CDR1 is KGHSH and CDR2 is LQKENI in the germline V gene. The V end was cut by 6 bases, the J end by 3 bases, with 14 bases between. The length of the CDR3 is 14 residues.

CDR3 protein: CASSIQGGANVLTF. In DNA form, the CDR3 reads TGTGCCAGCAGCATCCAGGGTGGGGCCAACGTCCTGACTTTC. This rearrangement joins TRBV3-1 (or the pseudogene TRBV3-2) to TRBJ2-6, with D tentatively TRBD1 (5 bases). The CDR3 runs to 14 residues. Germline loops: CDR1 LGHDT, CDR2 YNNKEL (reference sequence). V gave up 5 bases and J gave up 3 bases, with 8 bases separating them.

This chain uses TRBV7-9 with TRBJ2-7, with 9 bases aligning to TRBD1. The J segment lost 3 bases and the V segment lost 5 bases, leaving 14 bases of the junction unmatched. This CDR3 spans 17 amino acids. The germline V gene encodes CDR1 SEHNR and CDR2 FQNEAQ (reference sequence). The CDR3 loop is CASSTPRDRALNYEQYF. The DNA for the CDR3 is TGTGCCAGCAGCACACCTCGGGACAGGGCCCTAAACTACGAGCAGTACTTC.

This clone has a handful of counts. The chain uses TRBV9 and TRBJ1-6; a weak D match, TRBD1 (5 bases). The CDR3 contains 15 residues. Germline V CDR1 and CDR2: SGDLS, YYNGEE. Trimming removed 4 bases from V and 6 bases from J, with 14 bases in between. The CDR3 loop reads CASSSHKGSNSPLHF. CDR3 bases: TGTGCCAGCAGCTCCCACAAGGGGTCTAATTCACCCCTCCACTTT.

The rearrangement uses TRBV7-2 and TRBJ1-1; D remains ambiguous. With 1 base removed from V and 1 base from J, the gap between germline ends came to 7 bases. CDR1 and CDR2 from the germline V gene are SGHTA and FQGNSA. This CDR3 is 14 amino acids long. The CDR3 loop is CASSLVSGNTEAFF. The CDR3 DNA follows: TGTGCCAGCAGCTTAGTATCCGGGAACACTGAAGCTTTCTTT.

The chain couples TRBV13 to TRBJ2-7, with TRBD1 matching over 9 bases. This CDR3 region has 15 residues. CDR1 is PRHDT and CDR2 is FYEKMQ in the germline V gene (reference sequence). Unmatched junction bases numbered 14, after V lost 8 bases and J lost 6 bases. The CDR3 DNA reads as TGTGCCAGCGCTCGGGGTCGGACAGGGGTGGGCGAGCAGTACTTC. Translating gives CASARGRTGVGEQYF.

In this sample, this clone turned up once. The chain uses TRBV28 and TRBJ2-7; 12 nucleotides line up with TRBD2. Unmatched junction bases numbered 3, after V lost 9 bases and J lost 0 bases. CDR3 size: 14 residues. The V gene's germline CDR1 is MDHEN and CDR2 SYDVKM. CDR3 sequence (DNA): TGTGCCAGTACTAGCGGGGGGCTCTCCTACGAGCAGTACTTC. This sequence encodes CASTSGGLSYEQYF. Drawing the rest from reference TRBV28 and TRBJ2-7, the complete variable domain is DVKVTQSSRYLVKRTGEKVFLECVQDMDHENMFWYRQDPGLGLRLIYFSYDVKMKEKGDIPEGYSVSREKKERFSLILESASTNQTSMYLCASTSGGLSYEQYFGPGTRLTVT.

Concerning this clone: The germline gene is not matched at one end of the junction; a read error may be the cause. The chain recombines TRBV18 with TRBJ1-1; no definite D call. Germline V gives CDR1 KGHSH, CDR2 LQKENI. The CDR3 has 14 amino acids. CDR3 bases: TGTGCCAGCTCACCAGGCCCGCTGAACGCTGAAGCTTTCTTT. Residues: CASSPGPLNAEAFF.

This chain uses TRBV18 with TRBJ2-2, with D hard to call. V lost 3 bases and J lost 4, with 12 bases in between. CDR3 length equals 15 residues. CDR1 and CDR2 from the germline V gene are KGHSH and LQKENI. In DNA, the CDR3 is TGTGCCAGCTCACCGCCGGGTCCGGGCACCGGGGAGCTGTTTTTT. Protein product: CASSPPGPGTGELFF.

The chain couples TRBV6-5 to TRBJ2-1; 9 nucleotides line up with TRBD2. V shed 1 base and J 0 bases; nucleotides not matched to a gene: 1. The CDR3 is 16 amino acids. In germline, CDR1 is MNHEY, CDR2 SVGAGI. As DNA, the CDR3 is TGTGCCAGCAGTTACTTTAGCGGGAGCTCCTACAATGAGCAGTTCTTC. Protein sequence: CASSYFSGSSYNEQFF.

This chain connects TRBV27 to TRBJ2-1; 8 bases agree with TRBD2. The CDR3 runs to 13 residues. Germline V gene data show CDR1 as MNHEY and CDR2 as SMNVEV (reference sequence). Trimming removed 2 bases from V and 8 bases from J; junction bases left unmatched: 2. CDR3 bases: TGTGCCAGCAGTTTAGGGACTAGATATGAGCAGTTCTTC. Amino acids: CASSLGTRYEQFF.

V gene TRBV5-1 combines with J gene TRBJ2-7; TRBD2 aligns across 10 bases. With 0 bases clipped from V and 3 bases from J, the junction kept 3 bases outside the gene matches. Germline V CDR1 and CDR2: SGHRS, YFSETQ. The CDR3 consists of 15 residues. The CDR3 here is CASSLAEREGYEQYF. Written as DNA, the CDR3 is TGCGCCAGCAGCTTGGCAGAGCGGGAGGGCTACGAGCAGTACTTC.

This chain joins TRBV10-3 and TRBJ2-1; perhaps TRBD2 as D (6 bases). This CDR3 is built from 18 residues. From germline, CDR1 is ENHRY and CDR2 SYGVKD. Trimming cost V 0 bases and J 4 bases, with 19 bases left between them. CDR3 loop: CAISESSPLGEAYNEQFF. CDR3 coding DNA: TGTGCCATCAGTGAGTCTTCCCCACTTGGGGAGGCTTACAATGAGCAGTTCTTC.

The chain couples TRBV11-2 to TRBJ2-2; no clear D. The CDR3 runs 11 residues. CDR1 SGHAT and CDR2 FQNNGV come from the germline V gene. The V end was cut by 3 bases, the J end by 7 bases, with 3 bases between. Here the CDR3 DNA reads TGTGCCAGCAGCTTCGGCGGGGAGCTGTTTTTT. Amino acids: CASSFGGELFF.

The rearrangement links TRBV30 to TRBJ2-2; tentative D call: TRBD2 (6 bases). V was cut by 3 bases and J by 8 bases, with 16 bases left in between. Germline assignment: CDR1 GTSNPN and CDR2 SVGIG (reference sequence). The CDR3 covers 14 residues. The CDR3 is CAWRRDSLVGELFF. CDR3 DNA: TGTGCCTGGAGGCGGGACTCCCTGGTGGGGGAGCTGTTTTTT.

The rearrangement joins TRBV25-1 to TRBJ2-2, with 8 bases identical to TRBD1. CDR3 length equals 15 residues. Trimming cost V 5 bases and J 4 bases; bases outside gene matches: 6. In germline, CDR1 is MGHDK, CDR2 SYGVNS. The CDR3 sequence is CASSSSGGITGELFF. CDR3 nucleotides: TGTGCCAGCAGTTCGTCAGGGGGCATCACCGGGGAGCTGTTTTTT. The full variable domain, rest sourced from reference TRBV25-1 and TRBJ2-2, is EADIYQTPRYLVIGTGKKITLECSQTMGHDKMYWYQQDPGMELHLIHYSYGVNSTEKGDLSSESTVSRIRTEHFPLTLESARPSHTSQYLCASSSSGGITGELFFGEGSRLTVL.

The chain links TRBV29-1 to TRBJ1-2, with 7 bases that match TRBD1. The CDR3 sequence is 13 residues long. Per the germline V gene, CDR1 is SQVTM and CDR2 is ANQGSEA. V shed 8 bases and J 5 bases; nucleotides not matched to a gene: 11. CDR3 bases: TGCAGCACTACACTCGGGACAGAATATGGCTACACCTTC. It codes for CSTTLGTEYGYTF. The variable domain in full, with the rest retrieved from reference TRBV29-1 and TRBJ1-2, is SAVISQKPSRDICQRGTSLTIQCQVDSQVTMMFWYRQQPGQSLTLIATANQGSEATYESGFVIDKFPISRPNLTFSTLTVSNMSPEDSSIYLCSTTLGTEYGYTFGSGTRLTVV.

The gene calls are TRBV19 and TRBJ1-2; a possible D gene is TRBD1 (5 bases). This CDR3 has 15 amino acids. Germline CDR1 is LNHDA and CDR2 is SQIVND (reference sequence). V gave up 6 bases and J gave up 2 bases, with 16 bases separating them. CDR3 sequence: CASSNFLGGNYGYTF. In nucleotides, the CDR3 is TGTGCCAGTAGCAACTTCCTGGGGGGAAACTATGGCTACACCTTC.

The CDR3 region is CASRLQGGTEAFF. The CDR3 region has the DNA TGTGCCAGCAGACTACAGGGGGGCACTGAAGCTTTCTTT. The chain has TRBV2 and TRBJ1-1, with 8 bases aligning to TRBD1. The V gene end was trimmed by 6 bases and the J gene end by 4 bases; junction bases not matched to a gene: 4. The CDR3 covers 13 residues. Germline assignment: CDR1 SNHLY and CDR2 FYNNEI.

The chain links TRBV6-5 to TRBJ1-3; the D gene is possibly TRBD1 (6 bases). The CDR3 is made up of 15 amino acids. CDR1 and CDR2 (germline): MNHEY, SVGAGI. V lost 2 bases and J 10 bases, leaving 18 bases between the germline ends. The CDR3 nucleotides are TGTGCCAGCAGTTACAATCCAGGGGACCCAAGTACCATATATTTT. Translated: CASSYNPGDPSTIYF.

V and J are TRBV19 and TRBJ1-1; possible D gene TRBD1, 5 bases. Germline V gene sequence: CDR1 LNHDA, CDR2 SQIVND (reference sequence). The CDR3 contains 16 residues. The V gene lost 3 bases and the J gene lost 5 bases, with 19 bases spanning the gap. The CDR3: CASSIAGREAGTEAFF. CDR3 nucleotides: TGTGCCAGTAGTATTGCCGGCAGGGAGGCCGGAACTGAAGCTTTCTTT.

The V gene is TRBV6-2 or TRBV6-3, the J gene TRBJ1-2, with D unresolved. V was pared by 5 bases and J by 2 bases, with 6 bases between. This CDR3 is 12 amino acids long. Germline V gene data show CDR1 as MNHEY and CDR2 as SVGEGT. The CDR3 DNA sequence: TGTGCCAGCAGTCAACTGAACTATGGCTACACCTTC. This translates into CASSQLNYGYTF.

The V gene is TRBV6-5, the J gene TRBJ2-7; D may be TRBD2 (5 bases). V shed 5 bases and J shed 0 bases, with 11 bases lying between them. The germline CDR1 and CDR2 sequences are MNHEY and SVGAGI. This CDR3 comprises 14 residues. Here the CDR3 reads CASSNLAGSYEQYF. The CDR3 DNA reads TGTGCCAGCAGTAATTTGGCGGGCTCCTACGAGCAGTACTTC.

The rearrangement uses TRBV5-1 and TRBJ2-3; perhaps TRBD2 as D (5 bases). Trimming stripped 6 bases from V and 4 bases from J, with 15 bases between. The CDR3 runs to 14 residues. The germline V gene encodes CDR1 SGHRS and CDR2 YFSETQ. CDR3 in amino acids: CASKREIRPDTQYF. CDR3 in DNA: TGCGCCAGCAAAAGGGAGATCCGGCCAGATACGCAGTATTTT.

This rearrangement joins TRBV18 to TRBJ2-3, with TRBD2 as a possible D gene (6 bases). CDR1 and CDR2 (germline): KGHSH, LQKENI. The CDR3 contains 14 residues. Between the trimmed V and J ends, which lost 4 bases and 4 bases, there was a span of 12 bases. The CDR3 DNA follows: TGTGCCAGCTCACAATTACTAGCCCCAGATACGCAGTATTTT. Residues: CASSQLLAPDTQYF.

Comments on this clone: One junction end disagrees with the germline gene, perhaps due to a read error. This chain connects TRBV30 to TRBJ2-3; D is possibly TRBD2 (7 bases). There are 13 residues in the CDR3. Germline CDR1 is GTSNPN and CDR2 is SVGIG (reference sequence). The CDR3 DNA sequence: TGTGCCTGGTCCTGGGGGGGCACTGATACGCAGTATTTT. It yields the protein CAWSWGGTDTQYF.